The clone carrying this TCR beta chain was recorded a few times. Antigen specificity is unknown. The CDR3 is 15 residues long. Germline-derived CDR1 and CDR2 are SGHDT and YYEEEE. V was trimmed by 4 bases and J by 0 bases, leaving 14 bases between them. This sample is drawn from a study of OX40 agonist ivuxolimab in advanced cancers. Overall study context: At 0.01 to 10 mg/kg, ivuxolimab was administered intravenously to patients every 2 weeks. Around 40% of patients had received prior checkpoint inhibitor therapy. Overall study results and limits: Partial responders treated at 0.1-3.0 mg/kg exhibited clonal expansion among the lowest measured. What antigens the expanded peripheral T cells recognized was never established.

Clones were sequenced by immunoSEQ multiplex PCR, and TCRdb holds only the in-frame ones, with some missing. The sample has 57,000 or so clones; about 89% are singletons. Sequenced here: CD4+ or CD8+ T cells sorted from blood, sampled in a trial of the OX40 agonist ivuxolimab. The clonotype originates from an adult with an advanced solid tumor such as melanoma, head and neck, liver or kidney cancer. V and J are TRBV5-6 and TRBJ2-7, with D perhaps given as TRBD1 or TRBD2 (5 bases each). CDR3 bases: TGTGCCAGCAGCCCGTTGGGTGGGACCTCCTACGAGCAGTACTTC. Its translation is CASSPLGGTSYEQYF.